The 20 T cell receptor beta chains below all came from one sample that was sequenced in a study of blood T cell repertoires in COVID-19. TCRdb's table, derived via immunoSEQ multiplex PCR, lists solely in-frame clones and lacks some. The table includes 50,000 or so clones, approximately 91% detected once. Sample: peripheral blood. These TCRs come from a woman aged 80 or over with acute or convalescent COVID-19.

The chain recombines TRBV7-9 with TRBJ1-3, with D unclear. Per the germline V gene, CDR1 is SEHNR and CDR2 is FQNEAQ (reference sequence). The CDR3 is made up of 13 amino acids. V was clipped by 4 bases and J by 3 bases, with 7 bases between them. The CDR3 here is CASSSSGGNTIYF. The DNA for the CDR3 is TGTGCCAGCAGCTCGTCGGGTGGAAACACCATATATTTT.

The chain carries TRBV24-1 and TRBJ1-2, with TRBD1 identical over 7 bases. This CDR3 has 14 amino acids. CDR1 and CDR2 from the germline V gene are KGHDR and SFDVKD. The CDR3 region is CATVGQSNNYGYTF. The CDR3 bases are TGTGCAACCGTGGGACAGTCTAATAACTATGGCTACACCTTC.

The rearrangement joins TRBV19 to TRBJ1-2; the match to TRBD1 covers 7 bases. Germline lookup yields CDR1 LNHDA and CDR2 SQIVND (reference sequence). The CDR3 has 14 amino acids. J lost 2 bases, V lost 5 bases, and 5 bases had no gene match. This CDR3 reads CASSPTGANYGYTF. DNA for the CDR3: TGTGCCAGTAGTCCTACAGGGGCAAACTATGGCTACACCTTC.

The chain employs TRBV2 and TRBJ1-5, with D possibly being TRBD1 (5 bases). V dropped 2 bases and J dropped 4 bases, with 18 bases sitting between them. The CDR3 length is 17 residues. The germline V gene has CDR1 SNHLY and CDR2 FYNNEI. The CDR3 DNA reads as TGTGCCAGCAGTGAACGTCAGGTCCCAGGGAAAAATCAGCCCCAGCATTTT. It yields the protein CASSERQVPGKNQPQHF.

The J gene is TRBJ2-1, the V gene TRBV4-1, with TRBD2 matching over 11 bases. Germline CDR1 reads MGHRA; CDR2 reads YSYEKL. The length of the CDR3 is 16 residues. With 1 base clipped from V and 4 bases from J, the junction kept 3 bases outside the gene matches. Here the CDR3 reads CASSQVTSGRYNEQFF. As DNA, the CDR3 is TGCGCCAGCAGCCAAGTAACTAGCGGGAGATACAATGAGCAGTTCTTC.

The V and J genes are TRBV6-7 and TRBJ2-2; D is possibly TRBD2 (5 bases). TRBV6-7 is labeled an ORF, and its function is uncertain. This CDR3 spans 14 amino acids. V was cut by 10 bases and J by 1 base, with 13 bases left in between. CDR3 residues: CAITDYLNTGELFF. For the CDR3, the DNA is TGTGCCATCACTGACTACCTGAACACCGGGGAGCTGTTTTTT.

The chain uses TRBV7-2 and TRBJ2-7; TRBD2 matches at 8 bases. The CDR3 runs 15 residues. J lost 5 bases, V lost 1 base, and 7 bases had no gene match. CDR1 SGHTA and CDR2 FQGNSA come from the germline V gene. The CDR3 loop is CASSLVGARGDEQYF. The CDR3, as DNA: TGTGCCAGCAGCTTAGTTGGGGCGCGGGGGGACGAGCAGTACTTC. Variable domain in full (rest from reference TRBV7-2 and TRBJ2-7): GAGVSQSPSNKVTEKGKDVELRCDPISGHTALYWYRQSLGQGLEFLIYFQGNSAPDKSGLPSDRFSAERTGGSVSTLTIQRTQQEDSAVYLCASSLVGARGDEQYFGPGTRLTVT.

The J gene is TRBJ2-3, the V gene TRBV15; 12 bases agree with TRBD1. CDR3 length: 15 residues. Trimming at V came to 9 bases and at J to 4 bases, leaving 8 bases not matched to a gene. Germline CDR1 LNHNV, CDR2 YYDKDF (reference sequence). CDR3 bases: TGTGCCACAAACTCGGGACAGGGGGCGGCAGATACGCAGTATTTT. Protein product: CATNSGQGAADTQYF.

This clone was observed a single time. The chain uses TRBV10-3 and TRBJ2-1; D may be TRBD1 (5 bases). CDR1 ENHRY and CDR2 SYGVKD come from the germline V gene. Trimming took off 0 bases at V and 9 bases at J, with 18 bases between the two ends. This CDR3 is built from 16 residues. The CDR3, as DNA: TGTGCCATCAGTGAGTCGAATTTTAGGGGCACTTTTGAGCAGTTCTTC. Amino acids: CAISESNFRGTFEQFF.

The V gene is TRBV2, the J gene TRBJ2-2, with TRBD1 identical over 7 bases. CDR1 is SNHLY, CDR2 FYNNEI, per germline. The CDR3 length is 16 residues. V was clipped by 7 bases and J by 4 bases; unmatched bases: 12. CDR3 amino acids: CASTASGRGFTGELFF. Written as DNA, the CDR3 is TGTGCCAGCACCGCGTCGGGCAGGGGGTTCACCGGGGAGCTGTTTTTT.

This clone has only one observation. This chain connects TRBV29-1 to TRBJ2-5; 12 bases agree with TRBD1. There are 15 residues in the CDR3. V lost 4 bases, J lost 7 bases, and 10 bases stayed unmatched. The germline V gene encodes CDR1 SQVTM and CDR2 ANQGSEA. The CDR3 nucleotides are TGCAGCGTTGTGGGGACAGGGGGCATAACCGGGACCCAGTACTTC. It translates to CSVVGTGGITGTQYF.

V is TRBV3-1 (or the pseudogene TRBV3-2) and J is TRBJ2-5; 8 bases map to TRBD2. CDR1 is LGHDT and CDR2 is YNNKEL in the germline V gene (reference sequence). This CDR3 spans 18 amino acids. J gave up 2 bases and V 4 bases, and 15 bases lay outside the gene matches. The chain's CDR3 is CASSPTFPGLDVQETQYF. The CDR3 DNA sequence: TGTGCCAGCAGCCCCACCTTCCCGGGACTAGACGTACAAGAGACCCAGTACTTC.

This chain joins TRBV11-2 and TRBJ2-7; unclear D gene. The CDR3 runs to 12 residues. In germline, CDR1 is SGHAT, CDR2 FQNNGV. With 4 bases removed from V and 3 bases from J, the gap between germline ends came to 7 bases. CDR3 protein: CASSYGYYEQYF. The CDR3 region has the DNA TGTGCCAGCAGCTACGGGTACTACGAGCAGTACTTC.

V usage is TRBV3-1 (or the pseudogene TRBV3-2) and J usage is TRBJ1-4, with 7 bases fitting TRBD1. The CDR3 is 18 residues long. The V gene's germline CDR1 is LGHDT and CDR2 YNNKEL (reference sequence). The V segment lost 4 bases and the J segment 7 bases; nucleotides outside the gene matches: 18. The CDR3, as DNA: TGTGCCAGCAGCCCGCACTCATCCTATACAGGGGCGGGTGAAAAACTGTTTTTT. Translation gives CASSPHSSYTGAGEKLFF.

The V call is TRBV6-5, the J call TRBJ2-7; a weak D match, TRBD1 (5 bases). The length of the CDR3 is 14 residues. V was pared by 6 bases and J by 2 bases, with 14 bases between. Germline CDR1 reads MNHEY; CDR2 reads SVGAGI. CDR3 in amino acids: CASRDPRATYEQYF. The CDR3 DNA is TGTGCCAGCAGAGACCCCAGGGCGACCTACGAGCAGTACTTC.

This chain connects TRBV24-1 to TRBJ2-1; TRBD1 aligns across 7 bases. This CDR3 region has 15 residues. CDR1 is KGHDR, CDR2 SFDVKD, per germline. The ends lost 3 bases at V and 2 bases at J; junction bases unmatched: 3. The CDR3 DNA is TGTGCCACCAGTGATAACCAGGGGGCCTACAATGAGCAGTTCTTC. It translates to CATSDNQGAYNEQFF.

This rearrangement joins TRBV5-1 to TRBJ2-3, with D hard to call. The V gene's germline CDR1 is SGHRS and CDR2 YFSETQ. This CDR3 region has 14 residues. Trimming shortened V by 6 bases and J by 0 bases, and 11 bases separated the two germline ends. CDR3 in DNA: TGCGCCAGCAAAAGTGGTACTAGCACAGATACGCAGTATTTT. Translating it yields CASKSGTSTDTQYF. The variable domain in full, with the rest retrieved from reference TRBV5-1 and TRBJ2-3, is KAGVTQTPRYLIKTRGQQVTLSCSPISGHRSVSWYQQTPGQGLQFLFEYFSETQRNKGNFPGRFSGRQFSNSRSEMNVSTLELGDSALYLCASKSGTSTDTQYFGPGTRLTVL.

The gene calls are TRBV7-8 and TRBJ1-3, with TRBD1 identical over 9 bases. V was clipped by 5 bases and J by 4 bases; unmatched bases: 15. Germline CDR1 reads SGHVS; CDR2 reads FQNEAQ. This CDR3 contains 18 residues. The CDR3, as DNA: TGTGCCAGCAGCCCCTACCGATTACAGGGGGCGGGGGGAAACACCATATATTTT. This gives the protein CASSPYRLQGAGGNTIYF.

The gene calls are TRBV10-3 and TRBJ1-1, with unresolved D. V shed 5 bases and J shed 3 bases, with 10 bases lying between them. This CDR3 contains 13 residues. The V gene's germline CDR1 is ENHRY and CDR2 SYGVKD. The CDR3 loop reads CAISMRADTEAFF. CDR3 nucleotide sequence: TGTGCCATCAGTATGCGGGCGGACACTGAAGCTTTCTTT.

The V and J genes are TRBV4-2 and TRBJ2-1; a weak D match, TRBD1 (6 bases). The ends were cut back, 6 bases at V and 6 bases at J, with 21 bases in the middle. Germline V CDR1 and CDR2: LGHNA, YNFKEQ. The CDR3 sequence is 16 residues long. The CDR3 spells CASSSLQGSFRNEQFF. The CDR3 bases are TGTGCCAGCAGTAGTTTACAGGGTAGTTTTCGCAATGAGCAGTTCTTC.